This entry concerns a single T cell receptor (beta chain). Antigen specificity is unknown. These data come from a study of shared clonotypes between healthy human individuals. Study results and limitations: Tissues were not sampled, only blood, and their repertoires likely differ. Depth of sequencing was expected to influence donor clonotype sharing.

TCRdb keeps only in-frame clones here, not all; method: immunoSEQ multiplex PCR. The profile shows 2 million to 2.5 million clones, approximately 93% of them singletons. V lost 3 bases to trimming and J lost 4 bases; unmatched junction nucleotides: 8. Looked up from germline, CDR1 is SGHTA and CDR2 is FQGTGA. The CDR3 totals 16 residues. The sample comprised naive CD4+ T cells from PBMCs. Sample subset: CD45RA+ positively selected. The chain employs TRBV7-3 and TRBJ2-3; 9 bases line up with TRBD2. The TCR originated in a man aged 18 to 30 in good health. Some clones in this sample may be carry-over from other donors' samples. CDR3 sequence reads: CASSLTSGPSSDTQYF. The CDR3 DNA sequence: TGTGCCAGCAGCTTGACTAGCGGACCCTCTTCAGATACGCAGTATTTT.